This TCR beta chain appears in the sequencing data of a study of beta chain features in type 1 diabetes. As to this clone: Its antigen is unknown. The sample holds other DNA sequences that translate to the same CDR3.

Populations obtained by sorting all exceeded 95% purity. Study-level results: Insertions at VDJ junctions were less frequent in type 1 diabetes patients. These patients also deleted more nucleotides at the same junctions.

This CDR3 is built from 13 residues. Trimming took off 2 bases at V and 5 bases at J, with 9 bases between the two ends. CDR1 and CDR2 from the germline V gene are SGHTA and FQGTGA. The whole isolated RNA underwent reverse transcription, so sequencing captured expressed TCRB transcripts. TCRdb's table, derived via immunoSEQ multiplex PCR, lists solely in-frame clones and lacks some. Altogether around 170,000 clones are present, 9% to 10% being singletons, with the ten largest covering approximately 2.3%. The chain combines TRBV7-3 with TRBJ1-1; D may be TRBD1 (5 bases). The TCR comes from a woman under 30 in good health. The sample was central memory CD4+ T cells from blood. The CDR3 here is CASSLQGGTEAFF. In DNA form, the CDR3 reads TGTGCCAGCAGCTTACAGGGAGGAACTGAAGCTTTCTTT.